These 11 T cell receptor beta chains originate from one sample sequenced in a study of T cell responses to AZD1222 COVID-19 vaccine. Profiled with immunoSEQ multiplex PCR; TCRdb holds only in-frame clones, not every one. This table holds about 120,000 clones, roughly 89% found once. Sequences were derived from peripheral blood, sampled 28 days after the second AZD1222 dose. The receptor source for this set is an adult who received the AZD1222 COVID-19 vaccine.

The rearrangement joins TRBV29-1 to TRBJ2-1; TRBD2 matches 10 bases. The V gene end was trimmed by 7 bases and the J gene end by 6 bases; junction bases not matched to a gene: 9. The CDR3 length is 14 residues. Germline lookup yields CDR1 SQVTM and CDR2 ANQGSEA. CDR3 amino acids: CSAGGLAGVNEQFF. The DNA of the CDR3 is TGCAGCGCCGGTGGGCTAGCGGGAGTCAATGAGCAGTTCTTC.

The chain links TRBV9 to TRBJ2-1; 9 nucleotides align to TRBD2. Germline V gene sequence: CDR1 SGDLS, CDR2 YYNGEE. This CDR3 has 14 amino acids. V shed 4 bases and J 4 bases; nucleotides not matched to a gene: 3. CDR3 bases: TGTGCCAGCAGCCCTAGCGGGATATACAATGAGCAGTTCTTC. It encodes CASSPSGIYNEQFF.

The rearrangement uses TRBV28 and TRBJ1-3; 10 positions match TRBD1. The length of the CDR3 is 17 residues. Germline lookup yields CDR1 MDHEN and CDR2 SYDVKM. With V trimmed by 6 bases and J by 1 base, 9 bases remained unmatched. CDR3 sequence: CASSQDRGRTSGNTIYF. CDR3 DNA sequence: TGTGCCAGCAGCCAAGACAGGGGGCGAACGTCTGGAAACACCATATATTTT.

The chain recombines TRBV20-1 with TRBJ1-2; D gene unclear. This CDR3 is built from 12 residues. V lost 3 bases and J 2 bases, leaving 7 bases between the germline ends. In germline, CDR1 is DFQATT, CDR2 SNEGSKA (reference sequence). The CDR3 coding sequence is TGCAGTGCTAGTAGGTTGAACTATGGCTACACCTTC. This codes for CSASRLNYGYTF.

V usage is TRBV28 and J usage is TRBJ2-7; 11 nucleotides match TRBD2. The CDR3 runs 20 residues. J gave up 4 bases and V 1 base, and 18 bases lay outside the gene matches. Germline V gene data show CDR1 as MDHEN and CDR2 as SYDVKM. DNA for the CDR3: TGTGCCAGCAGTTTATCCCCCCAGGCCCTTTCTAGCGGGGGGACTTACGAGCAGTACTTC. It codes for CASSLSPQALSSGGTYEQYF. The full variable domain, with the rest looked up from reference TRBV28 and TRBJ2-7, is DVKVTQSSRYLVKRTGEKVFLECVQDMDHENMFWYRQDPGLGLRLIYFSYDVKMKEKGDIPEGYSVSREKKERFSLILESASTNQTSMYLCASSLSPQALSSGGTYEQYFGPGTRLTVT.

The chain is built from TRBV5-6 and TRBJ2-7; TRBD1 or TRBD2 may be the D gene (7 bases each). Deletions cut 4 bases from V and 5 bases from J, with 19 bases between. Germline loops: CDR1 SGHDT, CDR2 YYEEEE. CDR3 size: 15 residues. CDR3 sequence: CASSPPGEGAHEQYF. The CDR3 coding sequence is TGTGCCAGCAGCCCCCCTGGGGAGGGGGCCCACGAGCAGTACTTC.

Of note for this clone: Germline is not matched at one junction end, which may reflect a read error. The CDR3 DNA is TGCAGCGTTGCAACGTTGACAGGGATCTTC. Translated: CSVATLTGIF. The V gene is TRBV29-1, the J gene TRBJ2-7, with TRBD1 matching over 7 bases. The CDR3 loop spans 10 amino acids. Looked up from germline, CDR1 is SQVTM and CDR2 is ANQGSEA.

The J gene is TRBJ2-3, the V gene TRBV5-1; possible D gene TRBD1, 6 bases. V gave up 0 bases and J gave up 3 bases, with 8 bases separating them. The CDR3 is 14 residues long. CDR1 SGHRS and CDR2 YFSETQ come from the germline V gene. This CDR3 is CASSLVQGTDTQYF. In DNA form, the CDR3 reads TGCGCCAGCAGCTTGGTGCAGGGGACAGATACGCAGTATTTT.

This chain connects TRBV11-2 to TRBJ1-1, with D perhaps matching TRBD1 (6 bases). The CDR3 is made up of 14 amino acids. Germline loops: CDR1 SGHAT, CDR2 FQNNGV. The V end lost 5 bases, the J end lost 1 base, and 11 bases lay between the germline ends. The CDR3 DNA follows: TGTGCCAGCAGCCCGAAGGGGGGGAACACTGAAGCTTTCTTT. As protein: CASSPKGGNTEAFF.

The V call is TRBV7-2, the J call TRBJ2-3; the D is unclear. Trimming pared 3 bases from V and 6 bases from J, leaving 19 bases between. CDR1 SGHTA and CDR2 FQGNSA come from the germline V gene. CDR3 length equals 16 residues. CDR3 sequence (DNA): TGTGCCAGCAGCTTTAGGGATCCACAGCGTGGGGATACGCAGTATTTT. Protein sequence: CASSFRDPQRGDTQYF.

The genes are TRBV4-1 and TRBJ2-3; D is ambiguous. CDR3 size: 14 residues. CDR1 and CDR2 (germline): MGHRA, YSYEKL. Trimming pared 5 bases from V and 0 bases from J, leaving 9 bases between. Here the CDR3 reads CASSYDGSTDTQYF. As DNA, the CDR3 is TGCGCCAGCAGCTACGACGGAAGCACAGATACGCAGTATTTT.